This T cell receptor beta chain originates from a study of CXCR3-negative and CXCR3-positive naive CD8 T cells. Study-wide context: Sequencing yielded roughly 130 million TRB reads, roughly 1.5 +/- 0.3 million per library.

UMI-labeled 5' RACE yielded the TRB cDNA libraries. From the 5' RACE reads, TCRdb lists one entry per CDR3 protein and no DNA. The sample has over 8,000 distinct CDR3 sequences; the top ten hold 1% to 1.4%. The CDR3 loop spans 14 amino acids. Germline V gene sequence: CDR1 LNHDA, CDR2 SQIVND (reference sequence). V is TRBV19 and J is TRBJ2-7; TCRdb's D call of TRBD2 is untestable without DNA. This receptor was taken from a human donor in good health. Some clones in this sample may be carry-over from other donors' samples. Sequenced sample: naive CXCR3- CD8+ T cells from blood. Indicated subset: CD45RO-CCR7+CD27+CD95- naive CD8+ T cells lacking CXCR3 (TNR3-). The chain's CDR3 is CASSMGLEGYEQYF.